This TCR beta chain was observed in a study of blood T cell repertoires in COVID-19. Trimming took off 1 base at V and 0 bases at J, with 23 bases between the two ends. Germline CDR1 reads SGHTA; CDR2 reads FQGTGA. The CDR3 has 20 residues. Profiling relied on immunoSEQ multiplex PCR, and the TCRdb table lists in-frame clones only, not all of them. Of about 250,000 clones listed, around 80% are singletons. The sequence was obtained from a woman between 35 and 50 years old with active or convalescent COVID-19. The gene calls are TRBV7-3 and TRBJ2-3, with D possibly being TRBD1 (6 bases). Sequenced sample: peripheral blood. CDR3 sequence: CASSLMPPGGLDRSTDTQYF. The CDR3 nucleotides read TGTGCCAGCAGCTTAATGCCCCCGGGTGGCCTGGACAGAAGCACAGATACGCAGTATTTT.